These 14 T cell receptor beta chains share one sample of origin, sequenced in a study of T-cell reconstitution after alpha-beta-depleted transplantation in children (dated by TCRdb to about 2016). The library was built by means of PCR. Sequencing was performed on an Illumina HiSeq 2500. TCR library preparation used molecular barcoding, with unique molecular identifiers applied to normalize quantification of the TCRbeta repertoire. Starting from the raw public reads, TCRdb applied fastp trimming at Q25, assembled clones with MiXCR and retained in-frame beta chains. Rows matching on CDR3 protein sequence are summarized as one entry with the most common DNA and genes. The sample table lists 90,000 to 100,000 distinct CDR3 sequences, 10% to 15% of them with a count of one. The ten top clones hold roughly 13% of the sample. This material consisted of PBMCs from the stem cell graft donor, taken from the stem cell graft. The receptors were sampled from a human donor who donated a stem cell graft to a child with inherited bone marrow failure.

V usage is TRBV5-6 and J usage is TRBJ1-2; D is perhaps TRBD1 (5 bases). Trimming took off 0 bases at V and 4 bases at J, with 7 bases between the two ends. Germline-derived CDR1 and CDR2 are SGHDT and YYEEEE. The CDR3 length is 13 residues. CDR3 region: CASSLDRFYGYTF. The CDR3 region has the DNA TGTGCCAGCAGCTTGGACAGGTTCTATGGCTACACCTTC. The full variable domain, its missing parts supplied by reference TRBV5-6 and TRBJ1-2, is DAGVTQSPTHLIKTRGQQVTLRCSPKSGHDTVSWYQQALGQGPQFIFQYYEEEERQRGNFPDRFSGHQFPNYSSELNVNALLLGDSALYLCASSLDRFYGYTFGSGTRLTVV.

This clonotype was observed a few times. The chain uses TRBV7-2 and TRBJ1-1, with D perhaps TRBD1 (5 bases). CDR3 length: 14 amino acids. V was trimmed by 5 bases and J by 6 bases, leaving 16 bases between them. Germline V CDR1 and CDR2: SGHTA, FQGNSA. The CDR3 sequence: CASSVVALGAEAFF. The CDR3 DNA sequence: TGTGCCAGCAGCGTAGTCGCCCTGGGGGCTGAAGCTTTCTTT.

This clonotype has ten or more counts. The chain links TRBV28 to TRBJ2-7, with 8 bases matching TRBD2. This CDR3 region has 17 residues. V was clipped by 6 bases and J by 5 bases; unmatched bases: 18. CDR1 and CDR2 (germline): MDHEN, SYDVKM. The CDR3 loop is CASSPLGDGRAGNEQYF. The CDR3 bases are TGTGCCAGCAGCCCCCTAGGAGACGGGAGGGCGGGAAACGAGCAGTACTTC.

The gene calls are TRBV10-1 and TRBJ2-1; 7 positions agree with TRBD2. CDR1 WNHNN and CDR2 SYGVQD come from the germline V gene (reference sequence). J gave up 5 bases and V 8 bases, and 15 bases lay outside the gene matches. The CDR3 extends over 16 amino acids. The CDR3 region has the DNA TGCGCCAGCGTCACCGGGCGGCCTAGCGGCCACAATGAGCAGTTCTTC. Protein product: CASVTGRPSGHNEQFF.

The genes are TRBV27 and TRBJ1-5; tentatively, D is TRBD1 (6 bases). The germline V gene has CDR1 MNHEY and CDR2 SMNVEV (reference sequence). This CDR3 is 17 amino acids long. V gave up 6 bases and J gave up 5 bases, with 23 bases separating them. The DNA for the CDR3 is TGTGCCAGCAGCACGGGAGGGGGGGCGGCTTTATATCAGCCCCAGCATTTT. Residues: CASSTGGGAALYQPQHF.

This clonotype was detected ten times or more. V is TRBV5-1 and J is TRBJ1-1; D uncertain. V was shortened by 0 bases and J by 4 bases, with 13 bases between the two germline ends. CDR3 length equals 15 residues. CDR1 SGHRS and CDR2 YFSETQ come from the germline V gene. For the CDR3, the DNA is TGCGCCAGCAGCTTGGAAGGCGGGTCCGGCACTGAAGCTTTCTTT. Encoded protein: CASSLEGGSGTEAFF.

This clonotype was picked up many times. Here the CDR3 DNA reads TGCAGTGCTAGAGATCGGAGCGGGAGGGTTGGGAACGAGCAGTACTTC. It codes for CSARDRSGRVGNEQYF. The chain has TRBV20-1 and TRBJ2-7; 10 nucleotides match TRBD2. The CDR3 sequence is 16 residues long. With 0 bases clipped from V and 5 bases from J, the junction kept 10 bases outside the gene matches. Germline V gives CDR1 DFQATT, CDR2 SNEGSKA (reference sequence).

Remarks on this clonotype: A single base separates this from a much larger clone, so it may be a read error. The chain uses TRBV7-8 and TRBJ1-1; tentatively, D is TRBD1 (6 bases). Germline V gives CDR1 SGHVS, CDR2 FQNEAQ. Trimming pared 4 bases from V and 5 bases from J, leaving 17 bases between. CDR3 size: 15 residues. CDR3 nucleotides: TGTGCCAGCAGCTCCCTGCCGGGGGCGGGAACTGAAGCTTTCTTT. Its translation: CASSSLPGAGTEAFF.

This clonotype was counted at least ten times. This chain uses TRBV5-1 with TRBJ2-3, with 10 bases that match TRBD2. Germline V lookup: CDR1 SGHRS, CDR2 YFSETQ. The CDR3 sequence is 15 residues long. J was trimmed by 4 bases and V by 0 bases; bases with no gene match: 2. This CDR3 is CASSLASGGADTQYF. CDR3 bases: TGCGCCAGCAGCTTGGCTAGCGGGGGAGCAGATACGCAGTATTTT.

The CDR3 sequence is CASSEAEGRGRETQYF. DNA for the CDR3: TGTGCCAGCAGTGAAGCGGAGGGAAGGGGGAGAGAGACCCAGTACTTC. This chain joins TRBV2 and TRBJ2-5; D is tentatively TRBD1 or TRBD2 (6 bases each). The CDR3 sequence is 16 residues long. V dropped 0 bases and J dropped 4 bases, with 15 bases sitting between them. Germline assignment: CDR1 SNHLY and CDR2 FYNNEI.

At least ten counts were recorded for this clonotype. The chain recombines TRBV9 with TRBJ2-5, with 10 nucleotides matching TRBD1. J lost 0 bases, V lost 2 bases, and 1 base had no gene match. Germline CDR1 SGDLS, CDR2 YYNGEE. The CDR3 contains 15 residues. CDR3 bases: TGTGCCAGCAGCGTGGACAGGGGGTACCAAGAGACCCAGTACTTC. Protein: CASSVDRGYQETQYF.

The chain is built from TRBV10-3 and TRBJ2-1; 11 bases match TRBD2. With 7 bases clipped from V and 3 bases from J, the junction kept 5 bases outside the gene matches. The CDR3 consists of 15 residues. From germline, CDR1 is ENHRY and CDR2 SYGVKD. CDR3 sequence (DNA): TGTGCCATCAAAGCTAGCGGGGGGTTCTACAATGAGCAGTTCTTC. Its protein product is CAIKASGGFYNEQFF.

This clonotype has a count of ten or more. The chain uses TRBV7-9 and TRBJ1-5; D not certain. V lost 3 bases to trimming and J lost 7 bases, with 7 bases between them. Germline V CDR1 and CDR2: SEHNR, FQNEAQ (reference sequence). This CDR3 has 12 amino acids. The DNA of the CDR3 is TGTGCCAGCAGCTTCAGTGGCCAGCCCCAGCATTTT. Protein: CASSFSGQPQHF.

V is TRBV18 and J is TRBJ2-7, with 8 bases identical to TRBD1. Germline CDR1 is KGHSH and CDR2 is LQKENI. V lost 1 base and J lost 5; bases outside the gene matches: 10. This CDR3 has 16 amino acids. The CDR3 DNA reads TGTGCCAGCTCACCACTGTACGGACAGGGTACCAACGAGCAGTACTTC. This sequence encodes CASSPLYGQGTNEQYF.